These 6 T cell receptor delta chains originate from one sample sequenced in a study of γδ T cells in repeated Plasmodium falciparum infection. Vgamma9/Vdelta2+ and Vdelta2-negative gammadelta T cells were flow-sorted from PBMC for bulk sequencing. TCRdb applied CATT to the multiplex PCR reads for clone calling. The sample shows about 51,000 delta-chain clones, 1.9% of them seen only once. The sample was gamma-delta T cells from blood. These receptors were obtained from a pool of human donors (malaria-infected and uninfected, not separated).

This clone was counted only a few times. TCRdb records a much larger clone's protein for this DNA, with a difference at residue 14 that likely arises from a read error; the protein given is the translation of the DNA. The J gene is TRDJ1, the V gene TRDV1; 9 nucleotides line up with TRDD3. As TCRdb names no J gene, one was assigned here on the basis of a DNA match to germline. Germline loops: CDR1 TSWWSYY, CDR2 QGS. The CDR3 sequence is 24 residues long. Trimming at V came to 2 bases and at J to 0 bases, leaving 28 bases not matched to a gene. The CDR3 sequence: CALGERTPYRPLYRGILYTDKLIF. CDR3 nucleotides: TGTGCTCTTGGGGAAAGGACCCCTTACCGGCCCTTGTACCGGGGGATACTCTACACCGATAAACTCATCTTT.

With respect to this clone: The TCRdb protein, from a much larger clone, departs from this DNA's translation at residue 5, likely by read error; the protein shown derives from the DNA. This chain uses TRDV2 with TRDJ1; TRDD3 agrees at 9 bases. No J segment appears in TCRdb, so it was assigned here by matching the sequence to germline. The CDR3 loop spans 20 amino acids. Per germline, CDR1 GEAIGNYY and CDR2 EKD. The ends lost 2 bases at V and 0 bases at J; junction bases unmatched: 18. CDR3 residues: CACDILLGDSLDRHTDKLIF. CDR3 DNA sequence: TGTGCCTGTGACATACTGCTGGGGGATTCGCTAGACCGACACACCGATAAACTCATCTTT.

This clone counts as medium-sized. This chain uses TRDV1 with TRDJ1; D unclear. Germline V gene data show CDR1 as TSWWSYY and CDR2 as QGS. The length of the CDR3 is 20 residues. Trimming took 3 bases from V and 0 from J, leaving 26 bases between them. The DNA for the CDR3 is TGTGCTCTTGGGGATTCGGGACACTTCGCGTCCGGGTGGTACACCGATAAACTCATCTTT. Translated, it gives CALGDSGHFASGWYTDKLIF.

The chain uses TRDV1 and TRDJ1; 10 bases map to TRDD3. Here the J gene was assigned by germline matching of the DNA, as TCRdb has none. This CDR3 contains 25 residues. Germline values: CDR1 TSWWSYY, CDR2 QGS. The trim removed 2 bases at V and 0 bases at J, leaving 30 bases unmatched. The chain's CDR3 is CALGETAVRNDLIVLGDLYTDKLIF. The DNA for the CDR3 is TGTGCTCTTGGGGAAACTGCGGTTCGGAATGACCTAATCGTACTGGGGGATCTCTACACCGATAAACTCATCTTT.

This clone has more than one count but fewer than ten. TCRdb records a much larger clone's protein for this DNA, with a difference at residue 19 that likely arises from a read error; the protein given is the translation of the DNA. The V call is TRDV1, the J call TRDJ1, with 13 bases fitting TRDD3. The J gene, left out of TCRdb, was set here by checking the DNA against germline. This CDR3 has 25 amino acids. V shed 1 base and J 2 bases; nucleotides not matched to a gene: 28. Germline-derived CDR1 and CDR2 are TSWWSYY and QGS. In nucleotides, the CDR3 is TGTGCTCTTGGGGAACCCACCTCCTTCCTACGAGCCTATCGGACTGGGGGATACGGTACCGATAAACTCATCTTT. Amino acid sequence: CALGEPTSFLRAYRTGGYGTDKLIF.

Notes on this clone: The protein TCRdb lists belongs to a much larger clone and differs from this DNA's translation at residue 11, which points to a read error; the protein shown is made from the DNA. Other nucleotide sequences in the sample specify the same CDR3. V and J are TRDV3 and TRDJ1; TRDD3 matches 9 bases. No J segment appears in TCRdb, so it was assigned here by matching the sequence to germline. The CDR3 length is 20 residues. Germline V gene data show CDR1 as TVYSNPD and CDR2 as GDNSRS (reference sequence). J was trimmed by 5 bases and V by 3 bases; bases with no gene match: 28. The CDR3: CALITGLPPYRGIPTDKLIF. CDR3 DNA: TGTGCCTTGATAACAGGCCTTCCGCCGTACCGGGGGATACCGACAGATAAACTCATCTTT. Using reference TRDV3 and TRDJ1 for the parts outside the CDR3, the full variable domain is CDKVTQSSPDQTVASGSEVVLLCTYDTVYSNPDLFWYRIRPDYSFQFVFYGDNSRSEGADFTQGRFSVKHILTQKAFHLVISPVRTEDSATYYCALITGLPPYRGIPTDKLIFGKGTRVTVEP.